This T cell receptor (beta chain) appears in the sequencing data of a study of cytomegalovirus exposure and HLA in healthy donors. Study-wide findings and caveats: It was reported that the classifier diagnosed cytomegalovirus status with high specificity and sensitivity in both the original and validation cohorts.

CDR1 is SGHAT and CDR2 is FQNNGV in the germline V gene. The CDR3 loop spans 11 amino acids. The germline V and J ends were trimmed by 8 bases and 0 bases, with 3 bases remaining between them. In the case of this clone: Its antigen is undetermined.

PCR amplification relied on 60 Vbeta primers (plus 13 Jbeta primers). The data were produced by immunoSEQ multiplex PCR, yet TCRdb's version contains in-frame clones alone and is incomplete. The table records about 130,000 clones, about 80% of them present only once. The sequenced sample was PBMCs. The sequence derives from a male donor in good health and CMV-seronegative. This chain connects TRBV11-2 to TRBJ2-3; D gene unclear. The CDR3 sequence is CASLSTDTQYF. CDR3 nucleotides: TGTGCCAGCCTTAGCACAGATACGCAGTATTTT.